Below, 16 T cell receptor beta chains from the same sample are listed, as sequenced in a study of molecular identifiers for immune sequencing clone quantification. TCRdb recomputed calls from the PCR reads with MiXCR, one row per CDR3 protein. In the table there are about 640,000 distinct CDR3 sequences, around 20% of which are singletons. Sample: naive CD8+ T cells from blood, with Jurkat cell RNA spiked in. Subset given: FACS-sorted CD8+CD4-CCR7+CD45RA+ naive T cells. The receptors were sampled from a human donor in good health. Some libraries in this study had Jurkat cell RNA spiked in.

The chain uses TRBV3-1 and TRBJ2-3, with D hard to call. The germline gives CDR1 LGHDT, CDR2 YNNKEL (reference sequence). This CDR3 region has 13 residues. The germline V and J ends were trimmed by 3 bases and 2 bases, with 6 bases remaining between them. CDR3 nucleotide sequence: TGTGCCAGCAGCCAGCCAAACACAGATACGCAGTATTTT. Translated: CASSQPNTDTQYF.

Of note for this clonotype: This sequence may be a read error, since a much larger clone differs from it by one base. This chain's CDR3 is CAGSGGTLYYEQYF. CDR3 DNA sequence: TGTGCCGGCAGCGGGGGGACCCTCTACTACGAGCAGTACTTC. The chain employs TRBV7-9 and TRBJ2-7, with 9 nucleotides matching TRBD2. The germline V gene has CDR1 SEHNR and CDR2 FQNEAQ (reference sequence). The CDR3 is 14 amino acids.

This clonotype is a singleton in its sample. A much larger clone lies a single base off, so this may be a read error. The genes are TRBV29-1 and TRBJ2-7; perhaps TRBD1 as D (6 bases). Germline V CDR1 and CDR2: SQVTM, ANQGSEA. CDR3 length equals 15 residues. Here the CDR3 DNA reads TGCAGCGTTGAAGATCGACAGGCGTCCTCCTACGAGCAGCACTTC. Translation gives CSVEDRQASSYEQHF.

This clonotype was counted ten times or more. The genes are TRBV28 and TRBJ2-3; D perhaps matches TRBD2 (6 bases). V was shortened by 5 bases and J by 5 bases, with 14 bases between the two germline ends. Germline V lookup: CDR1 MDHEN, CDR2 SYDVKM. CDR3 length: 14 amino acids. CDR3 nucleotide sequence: TGTGCCAGCAGTCTTGGGACTGGTAGAGATACGCAGTATTTT. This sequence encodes CASSLGTGRDTQYF.

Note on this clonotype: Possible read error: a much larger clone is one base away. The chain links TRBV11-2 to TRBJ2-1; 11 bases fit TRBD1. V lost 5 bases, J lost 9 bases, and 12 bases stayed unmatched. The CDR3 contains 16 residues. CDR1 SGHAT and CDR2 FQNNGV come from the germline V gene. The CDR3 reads CASSPPDRGLYGEQFF. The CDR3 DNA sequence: TGTGCCAGCAGCCCGCCGGACAGGGGGCTTTATGGTGAGCAGTTCTTC.

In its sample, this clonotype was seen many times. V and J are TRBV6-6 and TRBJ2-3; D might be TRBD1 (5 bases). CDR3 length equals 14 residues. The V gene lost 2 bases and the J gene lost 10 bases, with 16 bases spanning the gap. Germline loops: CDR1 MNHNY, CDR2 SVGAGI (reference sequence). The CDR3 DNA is TGTGCCAGCAGTTACGGGGCAGCCGGCGACCCGCAGTATTTT. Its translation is CASSYGAAGDPQYF.

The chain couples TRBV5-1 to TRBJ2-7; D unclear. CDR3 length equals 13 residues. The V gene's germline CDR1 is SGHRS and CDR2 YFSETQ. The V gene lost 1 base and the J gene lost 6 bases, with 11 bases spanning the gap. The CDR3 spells CASSLLLGGEQYF. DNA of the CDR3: TGCGCCAGCAGCTTGCTATTAGGTGGCGAGCAGTACTTC. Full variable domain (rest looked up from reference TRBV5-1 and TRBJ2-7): KAGVTQTPRYLIKTRGQQVTLSCSPISGHRSVSWYQQTPGQGLQFLFEYFSETQRNKGNFPGRFSGRQFSNSRSEMNVSTLELGDSALYLCASSLLLGGEQYFGPGTRLTVT.

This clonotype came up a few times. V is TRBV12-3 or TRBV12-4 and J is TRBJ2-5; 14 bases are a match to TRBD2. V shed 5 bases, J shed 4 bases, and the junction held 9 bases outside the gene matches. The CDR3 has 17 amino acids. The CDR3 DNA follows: TGTGCCAGCAGTCCGGGACTAGCGGGGGTTAGAGGAGAGACCCAGTACTTC. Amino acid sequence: CASSPGLAGVRGETQYF.

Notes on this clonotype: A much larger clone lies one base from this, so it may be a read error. DNA for the CDR3: TGCAGCGTTGTCCTGTGTCAGTGGGAGCAGTACTTC. It codes for CSVVLCQWEQYF. V gene TRBV29-1 combines with J gene TRBJ2-7; no definite D call. Germline values: CDR1 SQVTM, CDR2 ANQGSEA. The V end was cut by 4 bases, the J end by 7 bases, with 14 bases between. The CDR3 has 12 residues.

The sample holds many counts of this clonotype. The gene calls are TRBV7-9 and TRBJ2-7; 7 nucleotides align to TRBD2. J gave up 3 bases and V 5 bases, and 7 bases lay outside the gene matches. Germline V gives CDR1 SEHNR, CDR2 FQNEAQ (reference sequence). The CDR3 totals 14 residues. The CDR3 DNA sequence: TGTGCCAGCAGCCCCCTCGGACTAGTCTACGAGCAGTACTTC. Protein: CASSPLGLVYEQYF.

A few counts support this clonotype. CDR3 region: CSVRTRDPYEQYF. The CDR3 region has the DNA TGCAGCGTCCGGACTAGGGATCCCTACGAGCAGTACTTC. The V call is TRBV29-1, the J call TRBJ2-7; TRBD2 agrees at 7 bases. This CDR3 has 13 amino acids. Germline V gives CDR1 SQVTM, CDR2 ANQGSEA. Germline trimming cut 6 bases from V and 2 bases from J; bases unmatched to any gene: 7.

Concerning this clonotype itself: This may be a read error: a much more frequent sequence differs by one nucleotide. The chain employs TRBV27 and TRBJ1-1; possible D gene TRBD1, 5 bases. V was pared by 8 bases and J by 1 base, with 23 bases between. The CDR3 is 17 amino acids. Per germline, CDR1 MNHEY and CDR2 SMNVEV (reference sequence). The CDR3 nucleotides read TGTGCCAGCGGTCCCGCGCGGGGCAGGCACCCGAACACTGAAGCTTTCTTT. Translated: CASGPARGRHPNTEAFF.

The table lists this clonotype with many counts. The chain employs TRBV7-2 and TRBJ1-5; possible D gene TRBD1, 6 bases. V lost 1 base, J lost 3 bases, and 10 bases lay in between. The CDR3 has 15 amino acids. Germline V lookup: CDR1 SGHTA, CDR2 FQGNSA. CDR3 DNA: TGTGCCAGCAGCTTAGATGCAGGGGCCAATCAGCCCCAGCATTTT. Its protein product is CASSLDAGANQPQHF.

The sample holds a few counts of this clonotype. The CDR3 DNA reads TGTGCCAGCAGTTACTCGAGGTCAGGGGGTGGATATGGCTACACCTTC. Protein sequence: CASSYSRSGGGYGYTF. This chain links TRBV6-5 with TRBJ1-2; 7 positions match TRBD1. Germline values: CDR1 MNHEY, CDR2 SVGAGI. The CDR3 is 16 residues long. V trimming: 0 bases; J trimming: 5 bases; junction bases outside the gene matches: 9.

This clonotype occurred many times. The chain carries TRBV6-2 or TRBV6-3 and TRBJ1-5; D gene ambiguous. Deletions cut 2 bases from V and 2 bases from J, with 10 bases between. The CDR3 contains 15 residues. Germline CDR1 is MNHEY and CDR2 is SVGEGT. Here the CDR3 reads CASSYGGGGNQPQHF. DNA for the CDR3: TGTGCCAGCAGTTACGGCGGTGGTGGCAATCAGCCCCAGCATTTT.

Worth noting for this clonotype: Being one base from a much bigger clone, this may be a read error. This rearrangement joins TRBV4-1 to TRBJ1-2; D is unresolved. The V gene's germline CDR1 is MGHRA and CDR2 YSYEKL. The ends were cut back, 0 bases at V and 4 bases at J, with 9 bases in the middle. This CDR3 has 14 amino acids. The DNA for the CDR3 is TGCGCCAGCAGCCAAGATGAAAGCCTCTATGGCTACACCTTC. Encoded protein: CASSQDESLYGYTF.